The 3 T cell receptor beta chains presented below share a single source sample, sequenced in a study of blood T cell repertoires in COVID-19. Sequencing used immunoSEQ multiplex PCR; TCRdb keeps in-frame clones, though not all of them. The sample yields some 80,000 clones, 65% to 90% seen once. The sequenced sample consisted of peripheral blood. Every receptor here comes from a man aged 50-60 years with COVID-19, enrolled during active disease.

The rearrangement links TRBV9 to TRBJ2-1; D gene unclear. The CDR3 has 14 residues. From germline, CDR1 is SGDLS and CDR2 YYNGEE. V lost 1 base and J lost 2, with 7 bases in between. The CDR3 sequence: CASSVSGTYNEQFF. The CDR3 DNA follows: TGTGCCAGCAGCGTATCCGGTACCTACAATGAGCAGTTCTTC.

The rearrangement joins TRBV30 to TRBJ1-1, with 9 bases aligning to TRBD1. V dropped 8 bases and J dropped 4; count of bases not matched to a gene: 8. The CDR3 consists of 13 residues. Per the germline V gene, CDR1 is GTSNPN and CDR2 is SVGIG (reference sequence). Written as DNA, the CDR3 is TGTGCCGCAAGACAGGGGGAAGGCACTGAAGCTTTCTTT. It is translated as CAARQGEGTEAFF.

The rearrangement links TRBV4-1 to TRBJ1-1; a possible D gene is TRBD1 (6 bases). Trimming shortened V by 3 bases and J by 5 bases, and 13 bases separated the two germline ends. There are 14 residues in the CDR3. CDR1 and CDR2 (germline): MGHRA, YSYEKL. The CDR3 nucleotides are TGCGCCAGCAGCCAGGTGACAGGTACTACTGAAGCTTTCTTT. Its translation is CASSQVTGTTEAFF.